This TCR beta chain was profiled in a study of shared clonotypes between healthy human individuals. Study findings and constraints: Donors were few, which limited the genetic and exposure-history diversity represented. Sampling involved blood alone; tissue repertoires likely differ. Shared clonotypes: approximately 5.3% naive CD4, under 4% naive CD8, less than 2.5% memory CD4, approximately 0.37% memory CD8.

Clones were sequenced by immunoSEQ multiplex PCR, and TCRdb holds only the in-frame ones, with some missing. The sample records 650,000 to 700,000 clones, less than 95% being singletons. Trimming took 2 bases from V and 2 from J, leaving 13 bases between them. CDR1 MNHEY and CDR2 SVGAGI come from the germline V gene. The CDR3 is 16 residues long. As regards this clone: Antigen unknown.

J is TRBJ1-3 and V is TRBV6-5; TRBD1 is a possible D gene (6 bases). Sequencing was done on a sample of memory CD8+ T cells from PBMCs. Documented subset: CD45RO+ cells pooled with CCR7-negative TemRA cells. This TCR derives from a young man in good health. Some clones in this sample may be carry-over from other donors' samples. CDR3 amino acids: CASSYGGGQAGNTIYF. CDR3 DNA sequence: TGTGCCAGCAGTTACGGTGGGGGGCAGGCTGGAAACACCATATATTTT.